The rows below give T cell receptor beta chains drawn from one sample of a study of blood T cell repertoires in COVID-19. The table came from immunoSEQ multiplex PCR; TCRdb's copy has only in-frame clones and leaves some out. The sample includes roughly 170,000 clones, roughly 80% of them seen just once. Sequenced material: PBMCs or T cells enriched from blood (not recorded which). These receptors all stem from a woman between 40 and 50 years old with acute COVID-19. Each CDR3 is given with its conserved first and last residue. Each record gives: D gene, V gene, clone size, J gene, CDR3 protein, CDR3 DNA. The D gene is left open where the match is weak. Size tells how often a clone was seen (once, few, many) or the class of an expanded clone, and some rows leave it out.

>.|TRBV4-2|.|TRBJ1-3
CASSPYLSPSGNTIYF
TGTGCCAGCAGCCCCTACTTAAGTCCTTCTGGAAACACCATATATTTT
>.|TRBV5-5|.|TRBJ1-5
CASSFYNQPQHF
TGTGCCAGCAGCTTCTACAATCAGCCCCAGCATTTT
>TRBD1|TRBV10-3|.|TRBJ2-4
CATTQGVLDKNIQYF
TGTGCCACCACGCAGGGGGTACTTGACAAAAACATTCAGTACTTC
>.|TRBV5-6|.|TRBJ2-2
CASSRSNPPTVTGELFF
TGTGCCAGCAGCCGTTCGAATCCCCCGACTGTAACCGGGGAGCTGTTTTTT
>.|TRBV6-5|.|TRBJ1-2
CASSYSRDSHGYTF
TGTGCCAGCAGTTACTCGAGGGACTCCCACGGCTACACCTTC
>TRBD2|TRBV24-1|.|TRBJ2-1
CATSGGRVSEQFF
TGTGCCACCAGTGGAGGGAGGGTAAGTGAGCAGTTCTTC
>.|TRBV9|.|TRBJ1-2
CASSVGMRGAVGYTF
TGTGCCAGCAGCGTAGGAATGCGGGGGGCGGTTGGCTACACCTTC
>.|TRBV7-9|.|TRBJ1-5
CASSLGTGDSNQPQHF
TGTGCCAGCAGCTTAGGAACCGGGGATAGCAATCAGCCCCAGCATTTT
>.|TRBV5-6|many|TRBJ1-2
CASSLDWADPYGYTF
TGTGCCAGCAGCTTGGATTGGGCAGACCCATATGGCTACACCTTC
>.|TRBV30|.|TRBJ1-2
CAWSETTGPYGYTF
TGTGCCTGGAGCGAAACTACAGGGCCCTATGGCTACACCTTC
>TRBD1|TRBV6-1|.|TRBJ1-2
CASSDGTGGYGYTF
TGTGCCAGCAGTGATGGGACAGGGGGGTATGGCTACACCTTC
>TRBD2|TRBV5-4|.|TRBJ2-5
CASSSGTSGRKETQYF
TGTGCCAGCAGCTCGGGGACTAGCGGGAGAAAAGAGACCCAGTACTTC
>TRBD2|TRBV29-1|few|TRBJ2-3
CSVAGGRKTDTQYF
TGCAGCGTTGCTGGCGGGAGGAAAACAGATACGCAGTATTTT
>.|TRBV5-8|.|TRBJ2-3
CASSLGMQGADTQYF
TGTGCCAGCAGCTTGGGGATGCAGGGTGCAGATACGCAGTATTTT
>TRBD1|TRBV19|.|TRBJ2-3
CASSVGTGSTDTQYF
TGTGCCAGTAGTGTAGGGACAGGGTCCACAGATACGCAGTATTTT
>TRBD2|TRBV2|.|TRBJ2-3
CASSPERGGTDTQYF
TGTGCCAGCAGTCCTGAGCGGGGGGGGACAGATACGCAGTATTTT
>.|TRBV12-3/TRBV12-4|.|TRBJ1-2
CASSLGSWGYTF
TGTGCCAGCAGTTTAGGCAGTTGGGGCTACACCTTC
>TRBD2|TRBV5-1|.|TRBJ2-3
CASSPARGDTQYF
TGCGCCAGCAGCCCGGCGCGGGGGGATACGCAGTATTTT